The T cell receptor beta chain described here comes from a study of OX40 agonist ivuxolimab in advanced cancers. Libraries were prepared by immunoSEQ multiplex PCR; TCRdb keeps only in-frame clonotypes and omits some of them. Of about 150,000 clones listed, 94% were seen once; the top ten hold about 0.33%. Germline assignment: CDR1 MGHDK and CDR2 SYGVNS. Trimming cost V 5 bases and J 0 bases, with 12 bases left between them. The CDR3 sequence is 15 residues long. Details on this clone: The antigen is undetermined.

Study outcomes and limitations: On average, a greater number of expanded clones characterised CD8+ T cells relative to CD4+.

This receptor was obtained from an adult with an advanced solid tumor such as melanoma, head and neck, liver or kidney cancer. This material consisted of CD4+ or CD8+ T cells sorted from blood, taken in a trial of the OX40 agonist ivuxolimab. The chain joins TRBV25-1 to TRBJ2-3, with D perhaps matching TRBD1 or TRBD2 (5 bases each). CDR3 residues: CASSSGQGSTDTQYF. CDR3 DNA: TGTGCCAGCAGTAGCGGTCAGGGAAGCACAGATACGCAGTATTTT.